Below are 3 T cell receptor beta chains sequenced from a single sample in a study of regulatory dendritic cells for organ transplantation. Measured with immunoSEQ multiplex PCR; TCRdb has only the in-frame clones, and not every one. The sample consists of around 19,000 clones, roughly 69% of them appearing once. The sample consisted of memory CD4+ T cells from blood. The subset here: CD45RO+ memory T cells. The receptors stem from a human donor in good health.

This CDR3 is CASSVEVGPQRGGYNEQFF. The CDR3 DNA follows: TGTGCCAGCAGCGTAGAGGTAGGCCCACAGCGGGGGGGTTACAATGAGCAGTTCTTC. J is TRBJ2-1 and V is TRBV9, with TRBD2 matching over 10 bases. This CDR3 region has 19 residues. Germline loops: CDR1 SGDLS, CDR2 YYNGEE. Trimming took 0 bases from V and 4 from J; bases not matched to a gene: 13.

Only a few counts were recorded for this clone. The DNA of the CDR3 is TGCGCCAGCAGCTTGGACCAGGATAATGGCTACACCTTC. It translates to CASSLDQDNGYTF. This chain links TRBV5-1 with TRBJ1-2; D is unclear. Germline V gene data show CDR1 as SGHRS and CDR2 as YFSETQ. This CDR3 has 13 amino acids. Between the trimmed V and J ends, which lost 0 bases and 6 bases, there was a span of 9 bases.

The rearrangement joins TRBV6-6 to TRBJ1-2, with D uncertain. CDR1 is MNHNY and CDR2 is SVGAGI in the germline V gene (reference sequence). V was pared by 7 bases and J by 4 bases, with 13 bases between. This CDR3 has 13 residues. CDR3 residues: CASTQAGSYGYTF. In nucleotides, the CDR3 is TGTGCCAGCACCCAGGCCGGGAGCTATGGCTACACCTTC.